This TCR beta chain was recovered during a study of blood T cell repertoires in COVID-19. Study processing details: Amplification of reference gene primers was used by the study to estimate nucleated cell counts. Profiled with immunoSEQ multiplex PCR; TCRdb holds only in-frame clones, not every one. The V and J calls and clone size come from that table; D and trimming were worked out from the DNA. Of 430,000 or so clones in the sample, nearly 90% were seen once. The length of the CDR3 is 15 residues. The V gene lost 0 bases and the J gene lost 3 bases, with 11 bases spanning the gap. Germline values: CDR1 LNHDA, CDR2 SQIVND (reference sequence).

The chain recombines TRBV19 with TRBJ1-1; no definite D call. Sample: PBMCs or T cells enriched from blood (not recorded which). The source is a woman between 18 and 29 years old who had been exposed to COVID-19. CDR3 DNA: TGTGCCAGTAGTATAGACCCATGGGAGGACACTGAAGCTTTCTTT. Its translation: CASSIDPWEDTEAFF.